The TCR beta chain under discussion was sequenced for a study of blood T cell repertoires in COVID-19. Study as a whole: Samples came from the United States, Italy and Spain, spanning acute and convalescent COVID-19. The analysed material was cDNA or gDNA that came from T cells, B-cell-depleted T cells, or PBMCs.

Germline V gene sequence: CDR1 DFQATT, CDR2 SNEGSKA (reference sequence). The CDR3 consists of 13 residues. V lost 3 bases and J 3 bases, leaving 9 bases between the germline ends. Source study methods: From reference gene primer amplification, estimates of nucleated cell counts were derived. The table came from immunoSEQ multiplex PCR; TCRdb's copy has only in-frame clones and leaves some out. V, J and clone size are taken as reported in that table, and D and trimming were inferred from the DNA itself. The data hold about 240,000 clones, with just under 85% observed a single time. Sequenced: peripheral blood. The source is a woman older than 75 with acute or convalescent COVID-19. V gene TRBV20-1 combines with J gene TRBJ1-3, with D unresolved. For the CDR3, the DNA is TGCAGTGCTAGTCCGGTAAATGGAAACACCATATATTTT. The encoded protein is CSASPVNGNTIYF.